This TCR beta chain was sequenced in a study of blood T cells in healthy people across ages. As regards this clonotype: Its specificity is unknown.

Next came a second PCR, run for roughly 7 to 12 cycles, which used a sample-barcoded 5' primer along with a J-beta primer mix. TCRdb reprocessed the 5' RACE reads via MiXCR and lists one record per CDR3 protein. The sample lists roughly 800,000 distinct CDR3 sequences, about 53% seen once, with around 41% in the top ten. Study findings and constraints: Naive T cell percentage showed a strong correlation with the diversity of TCR beta.

This receptor was obtained from a man older than 75 in good health. Sequenced: blood.

In DNA, the CDR3 is TGTGCCAGCAGCCAGGCGGTGACTAGCGGGGTAGTGGACGAGCAGTACTTC. Translating it yields CASSQAVTSGVVDEQYF. This rearrangement joins TRBV7-9 to TRBJ2-4, with 11 bases lining up with TRBD2. TRBJ2-7 explains the end of the DNA better; the J call may be wrong. The CDR3 sequence is 17 residues long. Germline-derived CDR1 and CDR2 are SEHNR and FQNEAQ (reference sequence).